This T cell receptor (beta chain) is from a study of regulatory T cells in long-lasting Graves disease. Whole-study context: Patients newly diagnosed with Graves' had been on antithyroid drugs for under 3 months.

Researchers made TCR beta libraries by using iRepertoire HTBI primers and running Arm-PCR on CDR3 regions. TCRdb independently ran MiXCR on the multiplex PCR reads; one entry per CDR3 protein. The table lists approximately 400,000 distinct CDR3 sequences, 14% to 15% of them singletons, with over 15% in the top ten. This clonotype was detected ten times or more. Time point noted: newly diagnosed GD, antithyroid drugs for less than 3 months. Isolated PBMC RNA provided the starting material for the TCR library. These data also formed part of another study, on T cells in Graves' hyperthyroidism and ophthalmopathy.

The sequence derives from a woman aged 25 to 39 with Graves disease. This sample comprised peripheral blood mononuclear cells (PBMCs), obtained at new diagnosis, from a patient treated with antithyroid drugs.

The chain's CDR3 is CASSPPIDSGLAYDDTQYF. The CDR3 DNA sequence: TGTGCCAGCTCACCACCGATAGATTCGGGACTAGCTTACGACGATACGCAGTATTTT. The chain combines TRBV18 with TRBJ2-3; 9 bases line up with TRBD2. Trimming removed 0 bases from V and 6 bases from J; junction bases left unmatched: 16. Looked up from germline, CDR1 is KGHSH and CDR2 is LQKENI. The CDR3 consists of 19 residues.